Listed below are T cell receptor beta chains from one sample, sequenced in a study of T cell repertoires in cytomegalovirus infection. Using its own MiXCR run on the reads, TCRdb lists one record per CDR3 protein. The sample holds some 300,000 distinct CDR3 sequences; roughly 15% are singletons and the top ten take about 12%. The sequenced sample consisted of PBMCs. These receptors were taken from a human donor in good health (CMV status not recorded). Some clones in this sample may be carry-over from other donors' samples. The CDR3 runs from the conserved cysteine through the conserved F or W. Each record gives: V gene, J gene, D gene, clone size, CDR3 protein, CDR3 DNA. D genes are given only for firm matches. Size is stated for part of the rows, as once, few or many counts, or as a class when the clone is expanded.

v_call: TRBV6-1; j_call: TRBJ1-5; d_call: TRBD1; clone_size: many; cdr3_aa: CASSQGGQPQHF; cdr3_nt: TGTGCCAGCAGTCAGGGGGGGCAGCCCCAGCATTTT
v_call: TRBV7-2; j_call: TRBJ2-5; d_call: .; clone_size: many; cdr3_aa: CASSLARGTQETQYF; cdr3_nt: TGTGCCAGCAGCTTAGCGCGGGGCACCCAAGAGACCCAGTACTTC
v_call: TRBV20-1; j_call: TRBJ2-1; d_call: .; clone_size: few; cdr3_aa: CSAYSGSYNEQFF; cdr3_nt: TGCAGTGCTTATAGCGGCTCCTACAATGAGCAGTTCTTC
v_call: TRBV7-3; j_call: TRBJ1-1; d_call: .; clone_size: .; cdr3_aa: CASSPSSATEAFF; cdr3_nt: TGTGCCAGCAGCCCATCAAGTGCCACTGAAGCTTTCTTT
v_call: TRBV7-9; j_call: TRBJ1-1; d_call: .; clone_size: .; cdr3_aa: CASSLQQGGTEAFF; cdr3_nt: TGTGCCAGCAGCTTACAGCAGGGAGGAACTGAAGCTTTCTTT
v_call: TRBV7-8; j_call: TRBJ1-4; d_call: .; clone_size: .; cdr3_aa: CASSSHRVLGEKLFF; cdr3_nt: TGTGCCAGCAGCTCCCACAGGGTACTTGGTGAAAAACTGTTTTTT
v_call: TRBV9; j_call: TRBJ1-1; d_call: .; clone_size: few; cdr3_aa: CASSVGQFRTEAFF; cdr3_nt: TGTGCCAGCAGCGTAGGACAGTTCCGCACTGAAGCTTTCTTT
v_call: TRBV7-9; j_call: TRBJ1-1; d_call: .; clone_size: .; cdr3_aa: CASSLRTRSTEAFF; cdr3_nt: TGTGCCAGCAGCTTAAGGACCCGGAGCACTGAAGCTTTCTTT
v_call: TRBV2; j_call: TRBJ1-2; d_call: .; clone_size: many; cdr3_aa: CASMARDAPTDGYTF; cdr3_nt: TGTGCCAGCATGGCCAGAGACGCGCCGACCGATGGCTACACCTTC
v_call: TRBV20-1; j_call: TRBJ2-1; d_call: TRBD1; clone_size: .; cdr3_aa: CSARDPGTGFHNEQFF; cdr3_nt: TGCAGTGCTAGAGATCCTGGGACAGGGTTCCACAATGAGCAGTTCTTC
v_call: TRBV18; j_call: TRBJ2-7; d_call: .; clone_size: once; cdr3_aa: CASSPGTRTYEQYF; cdr3_nt: TGTGCCAGCTCACCCGGGACAAGAACCTACGAGCAGTACTTC
v_call: TRBV20-1; j_call: TRBJ1-6; d_call: .; clone_size: many; cdr3_aa: CSAPGEGVSYNSPLHF; cdr3_nt: TGCAGTGCCCCGGGAGAGGGAGTATCCTATAATTCACCCCTCCACTTT
v_call: TRBV7-2; j_call: TRBJ2-5; d_call: TRBD2; clone_size: many; cdr3_aa: CASSAGLAGGEETQYF; cdr3_nt: TGTGCCAGCAGCGCGGGACTAGCGGGGGGTGAGGAGACCCAGTACTTC
v_call: TRBV4-2; j_call: TRBJ2-3; d_call: TRBD2; clone_size: few; cdr3_aa: CASSQVSPPGLADLTAQYF; cdr3_nt: TGTGCCAGCAGCCAAGTTTCGCCGCCGGGACTAGCGGACTTAACGGCGCAGTATTTT